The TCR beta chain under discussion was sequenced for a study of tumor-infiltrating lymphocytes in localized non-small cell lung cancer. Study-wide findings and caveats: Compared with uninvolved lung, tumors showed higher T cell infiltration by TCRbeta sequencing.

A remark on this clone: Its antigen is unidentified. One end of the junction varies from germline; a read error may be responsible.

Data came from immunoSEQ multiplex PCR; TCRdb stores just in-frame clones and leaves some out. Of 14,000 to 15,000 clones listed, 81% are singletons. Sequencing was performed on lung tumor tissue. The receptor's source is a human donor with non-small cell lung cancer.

CDR3 protein: CAGRMGQGASYGYTF. The CDR3, as DNA: TGTGCCGGCAGAATGGGACAGGGGGCTAGCTATGGCTACACCTTC. The chain joins TRBV27 to TRBJ1-2, with TRBD1 matching over 12 bases. This CDR3 is 15 amino acids long. Germline loops: CDR1 MNHEY, CDR2 SMNVEV (reference sequence).